This T cell receptor beta chain was recovered during a study of early T cells in non-severe SARS-CoV-2 infection. Unmatched junction bases numbered 0, after V lost 1 base and J lost 3 bases. The germline gives CDR1 DFQATT, CDR2 SNEGSKA (reference sequence). The CDR3 covers 13 residues. Researchers attached unique molecular identifiers to individual cDNA molecules. MiXCR, run by TCRdb on the 5' RACE reads, gives a single entry per CDR3 protein. Of some 30,000 distinct CDR3 sequences in the sample, 4.5% are singletons; the top ten hold 6% to 6.5%. This chain uses TRBV20-1 with TRBJ1-1; TRBD1 matches 9 bases. Material for sequencing was whole blood. The sequence was obtained from an adult who was a healthcare worker with PCR-confirmed SARS-CoV-2 infection or an uninfected control (not recorded which). The CDR3 sequence is CSARGTGDTEAFF. The CDR3 coding sequence is TGCAGTGCTAGAGGGACAGGGGACACTGAAGCTTTCTTT.